Listed here are 22 T cell receptor beta chains from one sample, sequenced in a study of control samples from healthy donors and cancer patients. The protocol was immunoSEQ multiplex PCR, while the TCRdb copy is restricted to in-frame clones and leaves out a portion. The sample includes tens of thousands of clones, around 80% of them seen just once. Sequencing used blood. The receptors were gathered from a woman aged 55-69 years in good health.

This clone was observed a single time. The CDR3 DNA reads TGTGCCAGCTCATCAGGACAGATTAACACTGAAGCTTTCTTT. This encodes CASSSGQINTEAFF. This sequence joins TRBV18 and TRBJ1-1; the D gene is possibly TRBD1 (6 bases). CDR1 is KGHSH and CDR2 is LQKENI in the germline V gene. The germline V and J ends were trimmed by 5 bases and 2 bases, with 12 bases remaining between them. The CDR3 loop spans 14 amino acids.

This clone has just one count. The chain has TRBV19 and TRBJ1-2; D perhaps matches TRBD1 (5 bases). Germline values: CDR1 LNHDA, CDR2 SQIVND (reference sequence). Trimming removed 3 bases at V and 2 bases at J, with 13 bases between. CDR3 length: 15 amino acids. The CDR3 is CASSMARDGNYGYTF. In DNA, the CDR3 is TGTGCCAGTAGTATGGCCCGGGACGGGAACTATGGCTACACCTTC.

V is TRBV6-5 and J is TRBJ2-2; 8 nucleotides line up with TRBD2. The germline V gene has CDR1 MNHEY and CDR2 SVGAGI. V was pared by 11 bases and J by 6 bases, with 8 bases of the junction left unmatched. There are 13 residues in the CDR3. The CDR3 loop reads CAAGGDLAGELFF. CDR3 nucleotides: TGTGCCGCCGGGGGGGACCTCGCCGGGGAGCTGTTTTTT.

As DNA, the CDR3 is TGCAGCGTTGAAGATTCTTGGCAGGGCCCCTCTAACTATGGCTACACCTTC. It encodes CSVEDSWQGPSNYGYTF. The rearrangement joins TRBV29-1 to TRBJ1-2, with D tentatively TRBD1 (5 bases). CDR1 is SQVTM, CDR2 ANQGSEA, per germline. CDR3 length: 17 residues. Trimming stripped 0 bases from V and 0 bases from J, with 17 bases between.

The chain links TRBV28 to TRBJ1-6; 7 bases are a match to TRBD1. After removal of 3 bases from V and 9 bases from J, the junction contained 8 bases not matched to a gene. The CDR3 totals 15 residues. Germline loops: CDR1 MDHEN, CDR2 SYDVKM. CDR3 sequence: CASSFPGTAGSPLHF. The CDR3 DNA reads as TGTGCCAGCAGTTTCCCTGGGACAGCCGGTTCACCCCTCCACTTT. Complete variable domain (other parts from reference TRBV28 and TRBJ1-6): DVKVTQSSRYLVKRTGEKVFLECVQDMDHENMFWYRQDPGLGLRLIYFSYDVKMKEKGDIPEGYSVSREKKERFSLILESASTNQTSMYLCASSFPGTAGSPLHFGNGTRLTVT.

The chain carries TRBV27 and TRBJ2-1, with 8 nucleotides matching TRBD2. V trimming: 4 bases; J trimming: 7 bases; junction bases outside the gene matches: 9. CDR1 is MNHEY and CDR2 is SMNVEV in the germline V gene (reference sequence). This CDR3 spans 15 amino acids. The CDR3 DNA reads as TGTGCCAGCAGTTACGGGAGGGCCCTGCGAAATGAGCAGTTCTTC. The encoded protein is CASSYGRALRNEQFF.

The genes are TRBV4-1 and TRBJ2-1; D possibly corresponds to TRBD1 (5 bases). This CDR3 is built from 14 residues. V lost 1 base and J lost 4, with 8 bases in between. Germline lookup yields CDR1 MGHRA and CDR2 YSYEKL. CDR3 coding DNA: TGCGCCAGCAGCCAAGGGGGCAAATACAATGAGCAGTTCTTC. This sequence encodes CASSQGGKYNEQFF.

The chain is built from TRBV24-1 and TRBJ2-3; 7 nucleotides match TRBD1. V was clipped by 12 bases and J by 2 bases; unmatched bases: 7. Germline loops: CDR1 KGHDR, CDR2 SFDVKD. The CDR3 is made up of 13 amino acids. Here the CDR3 reads CAVRDRLTDTQYF. Written as DNA, the CDR3 is TGTGCCGTCCGGGACAGACTCACAGATACGCAGTATTTT.

The chain recombines TRBV10-1 with TRBJ2-7; weak D call: TRBD1 (5 bases). Between the trimmed V and J ends, which lost 4 bases and 2 bases, there was a span of 12 bases. This CDR3 is built from 14 residues. CDR1 and CDR2 from the germline V gene are WNHNN and SYGVQD (reference sequence). CDR3: CASSADIGPYEQYF. The CDR3 DNA is TGCGCCAGCAGTGCGGACATTGGACCCTACGAGCAGTACTTC.

V gene TRBV6-5 combines with J gene TRBJ2-3; D might be TRBD1 (6 bases). The CDR3 covers 14 residues. In germline, CDR1 is MNHEY, CDR2 SVGAGI. V was trimmed by 6 bases and J by 2 bases, leaving 12 bases between them. CDR3 sequence (DNA): TGTGCCAGCAGGAAACAGGGCTCCACAGATACGCAGTATTTT. This codes for CASRKQGSTDTQYF.

The V and J genes are TRBV4-1 and TRBJ1-1; maybe TRBD1 (6 bases). This CDR3 comprises 13 residues. Germline loops: CDR1 MGHRA, CDR2 YSYEKL. V lost 4 bases and J 4 bases, leaving 10 bases between the germline ends. The CDR3 sequence: CASSPPRGTEAFF. The CDR3 nucleotides are TGCGCCAGCAGCCCCCCCAGGGGCACTGAAGCTTTCTTT.

The rearrangement uses TRBV11-2 and TRBJ2-1; TRBD2 aligns across 8 bases. This CDR3 comprises 15 residues. V was clipped by 1 base and J by 3 bases; unmatched bases: 2. CDR1 SGHAT and CDR2 FQNNGV come from the germline V gene. CDR3 protein: CASSLAGGLYNEQFF. CDR3 DNA: TGTGCCAGCAGCTTAGCGGGGGGGCTCTACAATGAGCAGTTCTTC.

Only one count was recorded for this clone. The rearrangement uses TRBV3-1 (or the pseudogene TRBV3-2) and TRBJ1-5; D ambiguous. Germline V lookup: CDR1 LGHDT, CDR2 YNNKEL (reference sequence). V lost 0 bases to trimming and J lost 3 bases, with 12 bases between them. This CDR3 is 16 amino acids long. The CDR3 is CASSQERQYHNQPQHF. The CDR3 DNA sequence: TGTGCCAGCAGCCAAGAGCGGCAGTACCACAATCAGCCCCAGCATTTT.

This rearrangement joins TRBV25-1 to TRBJ2-3; TRBD2 matches at 12 bases. CDR3 length equals 16 residues. Trimming at V came to 3 bases and at J to 6 bases, leaving 7 bases not matched to a gene. Germline CDR1 and CDR2: MGHDK and SYGVNS. Here the CDR3 DNA reads TGTGCCAGCAGTGATTACCTAGCGGGGGGGCCCGATACGCAGTATTTT. The encoded protein is CASSDYLAGGPDTQYF.

This clone was observed a handful of times. The DNA for the CDR3 is TGCGCCAGCAGCCAAGTCCCCGGGAACACTGAAGCTTTCTTT. Protein sequence: CASSQVPGNTEAFF. V and J are TRBV4-1 and TRBJ1-1, with D hard to call. The CDR3 runs to 14 residues. Germline CDR1 is MGHRA and CDR2 is YSYEKL. V was cut by 1 base and J by 1 base, with 7 bases left in between.

This chain joins TRBV9 and TRBJ1-4; D might be TRBD1 (6 bases). Germline V gene sequence: CDR1 SGDLS, CDR2 YYNGEE. This CDR3 has 17 residues. Deletions cut 3 bases from V and 4 bases from J, with 19 bases between. Written as DNA, the CDR3 is TGTGCCAGCAGCGCGGGAGACAGGAGCCTGAATAATGAAAAACTGTTTTTT. Translation gives CASSAGDRSLNNEKLFF.

This clone was observed a single time. J is TRBJ2-2 and V is TRBV6-2 or TRBV6-3; D unclear. Trimming removed 0 bases from V and 1 base from J, with 6 bases in between. The CDR3 has 15 residues. Germline CDR1 is MNHEY and CDR2 is SVGEGT. The CDR3 DNA follows: TGTGCCAGCAGTTACTCGAAAGGGAACACCGGGGAGCTGTTTTTT. It translates to CASSYSKGNTGELFF.

This rearrangement joins TRBV4-3 to TRBJ1-2; the D gene is possibly TRBD1 (6 bases). Germline V gene lookup returns CDR1 LGHNA and CDR2 YSLEER. Trimming left V 4 bases short and J 6 bases short, with 9 bases between. CDR3 size: 12 residues. The CDR3 protein is CASSPPGDGYTF. The CDR3, as DNA: TGCGCCAGCAGCCCGCCAGGGGATGGCTACACCTTC.

CDR3 DNA: TGTGCCAGTAGTATCGTTGGGGGGTCTGTGCAGTCCGGCAATCAGCCCCAGCATTTT. Its translation: CASSIVGGSVQSGNQPQHF. V gene TRBV19 combines with J gene TRBJ1-5; the D gene is possibly TRBD1 (5 bases). V dropped 3 bases and J dropped 2 bases, with 23 bases sitting between them. The CDR3 has 19 amino acids. Germline CDR1 LNHDA, CDR2 SQIVND (reference sequence).

V gene TRBV27 combines with J gene TRBJ1-3, with 7 bases that match TRBD1. Germline CDR1 is MNHEY and CDR2 is SMNVEV (reference sequence). J gave up 0 bases and V 6 bases, and 8 bases lay outside the gene matches. This CDR3 is built from 16 residues. The CDR3 coding sequence is TGTGCCAGCAGACGCGGACAGGCCATCTCTGGAAACACCATATATTTT. Amino acid sequence: CASRRGQAISGNTIYF.

The chain combines TRBV11-2 with TRBJ2-1, with D perhaps given as TRBD1 or TRBD2 (5 bases each). V was shortened by 1 base and J by 15 bases, with 13 bases between the two germline ends. CDR1 SGHAT and CDR2 FQNNGV come from the germline V gene. CDR3 size: 12 residues. CDR3 bases: TGTGCCAGCAGCTTAGCCCGGGACCCCCGGTTCTTC. Its translation: CASSLARDPRFF.

The V and J genes are TRBV6-6 and TRBJ1-5; TRBD1 aligns across 8 bases. The CDR3 length is 15 residues. Losses at the gene ends were 4 bases for V and 7 bases for J; bases not matched to a gene: 9. The germline V gene encodes CDR1 MNHNY and CDR2 SVGAGI (reference sequence). The CDR3: CASSSWTGKEQPQHF. CDR3 in DNA: TGTGCCAGCAGTTCCTGGACAGGGAAGGAACAGCCCCAGCATTTT.